This passage covers 7 T cell receptor beta chains from one sample sequenced in a study of OX40 agonist ivuxolimab in advanced cancers. The repertoire was sequenced with immunoSEQ multiplex PCR; TCRdb's copy has only in-frame clones and lacks some. The data contain tens of thousands of clones, about 90% of them singletons. Here the sequenced sample was CD4+ or CD8+ T cells sorted from blood, taken in a trial of the OX40 agonist ivuxolimab. All receptors come from an adult with an advanced solid tumor such as melanoma, head and neck, liver or kidney cancer.

The chain links TRBV19 to TRBJ1-1; no clear D. The CDR3 totals 13 residues. Trimming pared 1 base from V and 5 bases from J, leaving 8 bases between. The germline gives CDR1 LNHDA, CDR2 SQIVND (reference sequence). The CDR3 reads CASSIGLRTEAFF. CDR3 nucleotides: TGTGCCAGTAGTATAGGGCTGCGGACTGAAGCTTTCTTT. Variable domain in full (rest from reference TRBV19 and TRBJ1-1): DGGITQSPKYLFRKEGQNVTLSCEQNLNHDAMYWYRQDPGQGLRLIYYSQIVNDFQKGDIAEGYSVSREKKESFPLTVTSAQKNPTAFYLCASSIGLRTEAFFGQGTRLTVV.

The chain is built from TRBV6-5 and TRBJ2-1; D not certain. Trimming shortened V by 0 bases and J by 4 bases, and 4 bases separated the two germline ends. This CDR3 comprises 13 residues. CDR1 MNHEY and CDR2 SVGAGI come from the germline V gene. The CDR3 sequence is CASSYSGYNEQFF. CDR3 bases: TGTGCCAGCAGTTACTCAGGGTACAATGAGCAGTTCTTC.

In DNA form, the CDR3 reads TGTGCCATCAGTGAGTCCGGGACTAGCGGTTACAATGAGCAGTTCTTC. Its protein product is CAISESGTSGYNEQFF. This chain uses TRBV10-3 with TRBJ2-1; TRBD2 matches 11 bases. Germline lookup yields CDR1 ENHRY and CDR2 SYGVKD. The CDR3 has 16 residues. The junction had 2 bases not matched to a gene; V was cut back by 0 bases and J by 4 bases.

The V call is TRBV5-1, the J call TRBJ1-2; 7 bases line up with TRBD1. This CDR3 is 12 amino acids long. Trimming removed 3 bases from V and 6 bases from J; junction bases left unmatched: 2. Per germline, CDR1 SGHRS and CDR2 YFSETQ. DNA of the CDR3: TGCGCCAGCAGCTCCACAGGGGATGGCTACACCTTC. This encodes CASSSTGDGYTF.

This rearrangement joins TRBV6-5 to TRBJ1-1, with 7 bases lining up with TRBD1. The CDR3 extends over 15 amino acids. Germline CDR1 and CDR2: MNHEY and SVGAGI. J was trimmed by 3 bases and V by 7 bases; bases with no gene match: 11. CDR3 in amino acids: CASKTTGTVDTEAFF. The CDR3 nucleotides are TGTGCCAGCAAAACGACCGGGACAGTAGACACTGAAGCTTTCTTT.

The chain recombines TRBV9 with TRBJ2-1; 8 bases agree with TRBD2. CDR3 length: 16 residues. Germline CDR1 is SGDLS and CDR2 is YYNGEE. The V and J ends lost 0 bases and 2 bases, in that order; junction bases with no gene match: 4. CDR3 bases: TGTGCCAGCAGCGTAGGGGGTAGCGGGACCTACAATGAGCAGTTCTTC. Translated, it gives CASSVGGSGTYNEQFF.

This chain links TRBV7-2 with TRBJ2-4, with 9 bases identical to TRBD1. CDR1 and CDR2 (germline): SGHTA, FQGNSA. The ends lost 6 bases at V and 8 bases at J; junction bases unmatched: 11. The CDR3 covers 15 residues. The CDR3 reads CASRIRDRDSDIQYF. The CDR3 region has the DNA TGTGCCAGCAGGATCCGGGACAGGGACAGTGACATTCAGTACTTC.